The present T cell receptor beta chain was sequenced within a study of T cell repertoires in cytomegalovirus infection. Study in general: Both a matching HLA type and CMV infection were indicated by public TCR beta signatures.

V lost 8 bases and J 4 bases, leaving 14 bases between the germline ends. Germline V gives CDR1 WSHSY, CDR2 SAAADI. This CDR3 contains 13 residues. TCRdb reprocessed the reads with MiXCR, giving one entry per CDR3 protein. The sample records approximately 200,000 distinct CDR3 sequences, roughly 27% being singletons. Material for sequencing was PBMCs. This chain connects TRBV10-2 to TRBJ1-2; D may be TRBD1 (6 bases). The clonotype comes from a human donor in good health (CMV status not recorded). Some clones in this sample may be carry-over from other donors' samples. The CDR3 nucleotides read TGCGCCAGCCGGGAGGGGGGAAGCTATGGCTACACCTTC. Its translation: CASREGGSYGYTF.